A selection of T cell receptor beta chains follows, all from one sample in a study of long-term antiretroviral therapy in people with HIV. Sequencing was performed with immunoSEQ multiplex PCR; in TCRdb, only in-frame clones are kept and a portion is missing. The sample has tens of thousands of clones; 80% to 90% are singletons. This specimen consisted of unsorted PBMCs, obtained approximately 2.9 years before starting antiretroviral therapy. These receptors all come from a young woman with HIV. CDR3s include the opening cysteine and the closing phenylalanine or tryptophan. A D gene is named only where the DNA matches it firmly. Only part of the rows carry a size: once, few, many, or a class if the clone is expanded.

CDR3 DNA,CDR3 protein,D gene,J gene,clone size,V gene
TGTGCCAGCCGGTGGGGCTTGGATGGCTACACCTTC,CASRWGLDGYTF,NA,TRBJ1-2,once,TRBV2
TGTGCCAGCGCGGAGCGGGACAGGGGGACCGGGAGGACTGAAGCTTTCTTT,CASAERDRGTGRTEAFF,TRBD1,TRBJ1-1,few,TRBV27
TGTGCCAGCATCGAAGCGTTCGAGACCCAGTACTTC,CASIEAFETQYF,NA,TRBJ2-5,NA,TRBV2
TGTGCCTGGAGTGTACAGGGAGCTGAGCAGTTCTTC,CAWSVQGAEQFF,NA,TRBJ2-1,NA,TRBV30
TGCAGCGTTGGGGGTTTAGCGGGTTTCGGGGAGCAGTACTTC,CSVGGLAGFGEQYF,TRBD2,TRBJ2-7,NA,TRBV29-1
TGTGCCAGCAGCTTAGCGACAGGGAGGAACACTGAAGCTTTCTTT,CASSLATGRNTEAFF,TRBD1,TRBJ1-1,NA,TRBV7-8
TGTGCCAGTAGTAGACAGGGAGGACAGCCCCAGCATTTT,CASSRQGGQPQHF,TRBD1,TRBJ1-5,NA,TRBV5-5
TGTGCCAGCAGCTTGACCGGACAGCTATTTAATGAAAAACTGTTTTTT,CASSLTGQLFNEKLFF,NA,TRBJ1-4,once,TRBV5-5
TGTGCCAGTAGTGACACCTCCTACGAGCAGTACTTC,CASSDTSYEQYF,NA,TRBJ2-7,NA,TRBV19
TGCGCCAGCAGCTTGGGGACCGGGGGGCAAGAGACCCAGTACTTC,CASSLGTGGQETQYF,TRBD2,TRBJ2-5,NA,TRBV5-1
TGTGCCAGCAGCCCACGGTCGGGTAGTGGAAACACCATATATTTT,CASSPRSGSGNTIYF,NA,TRBJ1-3,NA,TRBV7-2
TGTGCCAGCAGCCCAGGGCGTGGAGATTGGGAGACCCAGTACTTC,CASSPGRGDWETQYF,NA,TRBJ2-5,NA,TRBV7-9
TGTGCCACCTCCGTTTGGGCAGATACGCAGTATTTT,CATSVWADTQYF,NA,TRBJ2-3,NA,TRBV15
TGCGCCAGCAGCTTAGGGAGCGGGTACGAGCAGTACTTC,CASSLGSGYEQYF,NA,TRBJ2-7,NA,TRBV5-1
TGTGCCAGCAGTGATGGGGGAACGCAGTATTTT,CASSDGGTQYF,NA,TRBJ2-3,NA,TRBV25-1
TGTGCCATCTCCCCGGCGGGGTCTGCGCAGCCCCAGCATTTT,CAISPAGSAQPQHF,NA,TRBJ1-5,NA,TRBV6-1
TGTGCCAGCAGCGTTGACAATAACTATGGCTACACCTTC,CASSVDNNYGYTF,NA,TRBJ1-2,few,TRBV5-6
TGTGCCAGCAGCTTAACGGGGACTGAGGGGCCGCAGTATTTT,CASSLTGTEGPQYF,NA,TRBJ2-3,NA,TRBV7-3
TGTGCCAGCAGCGGTGGAACCCACACTGAAGCTTTCTTT,CASSGGTHTEAFF,NA,TRBJ1-1,once,TRBV5-6
TGTGCCAGCATGAGCGGGGCCAGCAATGAGCAGTTCTTC,CASMSGASNEQFF,TRBD2,TRBJ2-1,NA,TRBV14
TGTGCCAGCAGCGAGGACTTTAGCTCTGGAAACACCATATATTTT,CASSEDFSSGNTIYF,NA,TRBJ1-3,few,TRBV9
TGTGCCAGTAGTAATCCGTTTGTACGTACAGAAAACACTGAAGCTTTCTTT,CASSNPFVRTENTEAFF,NA,TRBJ1-1,NA,TRBV19
TGTGCCAGCAGGCCGTTCATGAACACTGAAGCTTTCTTT,CASRPFMNTEAFF,NA,TRBJ1-1,NA,TRBV5-5
TGTGCCACCAGCAGAGACCGAGAGGCGGAGGTAGCCAAAAACATTCAGTACTTC,CATSRDREAEVAKNIQYF,NA,TRBJ2-4,NA,TRBV15
TGTGCCAGCAGCCCAGCGGACGGGGAGACCCAGTACTTC,CASSPADGETQYF,NA,TRBJ2-5,NA,TRBV4-2
TGTGCCTGGTTCTTCGGTGACGAGGGGGAGCTGTTTTTT,CAWFFGDEGELFF,NA,TRBJ2-2,NA,TRBV30
TGTGCCAGCAGCGCCCGGGGGGAAGTGAACATTCAGTACTTC,CASSARGEVNIQYF,TRBD2,TRBJ2-4,once,TRBV2
TGTGCCAGCAGCCCCCCCACCGGGGAGCTGTTTTTT,CASSPPTGELFF,NA,TRBJ2-2,NA,TRBV4-2
TGTGCCAGCAGTAACAGGGGGACTAATGAAAAACTGTTTTTT,CASSNRGTNEKLFF,TRBD1,TRBJ1-4,NA,TRBV6-1
TGCGCCAGCAGCCTTCAAGGGGGGGAAGCCAAAAACATTCAGTACTTC,CASSLQGGEAKNIQYF,NA,TRBJ2-4,once,TRBV4-1
TGCAGCGTTGACGTTCGAAACAACAATGAGCAGTTCTTC,CSVDVRNNNEQFF,NA,TRBJ2-1,once,TRBV29-1
TGTGCCAGCAGCCAGGGGGGGCAGCTACCACTCCCACGATTT,CASSQGGQLPLPRF,NA,TRBJ2-3,NA,TRBV7-9
TGTGCCATCAGTGAGTCAGACAGGGGCTTTGGAAACACCATATATTTT,CAISESDRGFGNTIYF,TRBD1,TRBJ1-3,NA,TRBV10-3
TGTGCCAGCAGCGTAGGGGGGGCGAGCACAGATACGCAGTATTTT,CASSVGGASTDTQYF,NA,TRBJ2-3,NA,TRBV9
TGTGCCAGCAGGCCCGGAAGGGGGCGCCGGGAAGCTTTCTTT,CASRPGRGRREAFF,TRBD1,TRBJ1-1,NA,TRBV7-2
TGTGCCAGCAGCATTCAGGGGGATACGCAGTATTTT,CASSIQGDTQYF,NA,TRBJ2-3,NA,TRBV2
TGTGCCAGCAGTTACTTGGGACAGGGGGCGTATGGCTACACCTTC,CASSYLGQGAYGYTF,TRBD1,TRBJ1-2,NA,TRBV6-5
TGTGCCAGCAGTTTATCGAACAGGGGAGAGACCCAGTACTTC,CASSLSNRGETQYF,TRBD1,TRBJ2-5,NA,TRBV27
TGTGCCAGCAGCTTCGCGGGATCTTCCTACGAGCAGTACTTC,CASSFAGSSYEQYF,NA,TRBJ2-7,few,TRBV5-6
TGTGCCAGCAGCACTCCGGGACCGAGCTATGGCTACACCTTC,CASSTPGPSYGYTF,NA,TRBJ1-2,few,TRBV7-2
TGTGCCAGCAGCCAAGGGACTAGCGGGGGGATAGATACGCAGTATTTT,CASSQGTSGGIDTQYF,TRBD2,TRBJ2-3,few,TRBV7-9
TGTGCCAGCTCATTCGTAGGGGAGGGTGAGCAGTTCTTC,CASSFVGEGEQFF,TRBD2,TRBJ2-1,NA,TRBV18
TGTGCCAGTACTCGGCCGAAAGAGGGGGGGGCTCTGAGGACCGGGGAGCTGTTTTTT,CASTRPKEGGALRTGELFF,NA,TRBJ2-2,NA,TRBV19
TGCGCCAGCAGCTTGGCTCCCCTTATTACGGCGCCTGAAGCTTTCTTT,CASSLAPLITAPEAFF,NA,TRBJ1-1,NA,TRBV5-1
TGCGCCAGCAGCTTGGTGGGGGGCTACATGAACACTGAAGCTTTCTTT,CASSLVGGYMNTEAFF,NA,TRBJ1-1,NA,TRBV5-1
TGCGCCAGCAGGCCGGGGGGGACCGGGGAGCTGTTTTTT,CASRPGGTGELFF,TRBD2,TRBJ2-2,NA,TRBV5-1
TGTGCCAGCAGCGAACACAGGGCAACTAATGAAAAACTGTTTTTT,CASSEHRATNEKLFF,NA,TRBJ1-4,once,TRBV6-1
TGTGCCAGCAGCCTCTATCGGACTGGACAAGAGACCCAGTACTTC,CASSLYRTGQETQYF,NA,TRBJ2-5,NA,TRBV7-3
TGTGCCAGCAGCCTCGCGTATGGCTACACCTTC,CASSLAYGYTF,NA,TRBJ1-2,few,TRBV5-4
TGTGCCAGTAGTATAGAAGACAGGGGGTACGAGCAGTACTTC,CASSIEDRGYEQYF,TRBD1,TRBJ2-7,NA,TRBV19
TGTGCCAGCAGTGAGCGAGGGCCCAACTATGGCTACACCTTC,CASSERGPNYGYTF,NA,TRBJ1-2,few,TRBV2
TGTGCCAGTAGCCCCCTAATCGGGGGGGCGGAGACCCAGTACTTC,CASSPLIGGAETQYF,TRBD2,TRBJ2-5,NA,TRBV19
TGTGCCAGCAGCCAAGGGGGGTATAGCAATCAGCCCCAGCATTTT,CASSQGGYSNQPQHF,NA,TRBJ1-5,few,TRBV14
TGTGCCAGCAGTTCACCGGAGGGACAGGGGTTGGACACTGAAGCTTTCTTT,CASSSPEGQGLDTEAFF,TRBD1,TRBJ1-1,NA,TRBV2
TGTGCCAGCAGCTTGGTGGGACAATTAACTGGCAAGAACACTGAAGCTTTCTTT,CASSLVGQLTGKNTEAFF,NA,TRBJ1-1,NA,TRBV5-8